This T cell receptor (beta chain) is from a study of cytomegalovirus exposure and HLA in healthy donors. The PCR had 60 Vbeta and 13 Jbeta primers. TCRdb's table, derived via immunoSEQ multiplex PCR, lists solely in-frame clones and lacks some. The repertoire consists of approximately 130,000 clones, with roughly 79% occurring once and the leading ten covering around 1.9%. CDR1 is MNHEY and CDR2 is SMNVEV in the germline V gene (reference sequence). The CDR3 sequence is 13 residues long. V was trimmed by 1 base and J by 6 bases, leaving 9 bases between them. Sample: PBMCs. This TCR derives from a woman between 45 and 65 years old in good health and CMV-seronegative. V usage is TRBV27 and J usage is TRBJ1-1; D is uncertain. CDR3 DNA sequence: TGTGCCAGCAGTTTATACAGAGACGCTGAAGCTTTCTTT. It encodes CASSLYRDAEAFF.